This T cell receptor beta chain originates from a study of blood T cell repertoires in COVID-19. Study context: COVID-19 samples collected from the United States, Italy and Spain covered acute and convalescent phases. Sources were T cells, B-cell-depleted T cells, or PBMCs; the material itself was cDNA or gDNA.

In the authors' methods: Researchers report that nucleated cell counts were estimated from reference gene primer amplification. Sequenced by immunoSEQ multiplex PCR; TCRdb stores in-frame clones only, minus some. The V and J calls and clone size come from that table; D and trimming were worked out from the DNA. Among about 250,000 clones listed, about 85% were seen once. This TCR was recovered from a man in his late teens or twenties with active or convalescent COVID-19. Sequences were obtained from peripheral blood.

CDR3 DNA sequence: TGCAGTGCTAGTTTAGCGGGAGCCTCCTACGAGCAGTACTTC. It is translated as CSASLAGASYEQYF. The chain recombines TRBV20-1 with TRBJ2-7, with 9 bases aligning to TRBD2. The V gene's germline CDR1 is DFQATT and CDR2 SNEGSKA (reference sequence). CDR3 length: 14 residues. The J segment lost 0 bases and the V segment lost 3 bases, leaving 3 bases of the junction unmatched.